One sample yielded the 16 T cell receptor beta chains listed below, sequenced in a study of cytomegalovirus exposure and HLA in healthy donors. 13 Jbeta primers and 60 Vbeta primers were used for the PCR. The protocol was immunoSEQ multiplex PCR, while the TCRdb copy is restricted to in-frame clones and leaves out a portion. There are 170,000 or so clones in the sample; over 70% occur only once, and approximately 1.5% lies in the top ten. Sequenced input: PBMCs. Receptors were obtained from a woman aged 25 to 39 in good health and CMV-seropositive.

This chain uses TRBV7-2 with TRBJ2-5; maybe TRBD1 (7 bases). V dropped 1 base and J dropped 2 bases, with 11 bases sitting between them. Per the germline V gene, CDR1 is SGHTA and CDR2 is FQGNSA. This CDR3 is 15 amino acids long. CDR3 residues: CASSLVSGGQETQYF. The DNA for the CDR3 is TGTGCCAGCAGCTTAGTCTCAGGGGGGCAAGAGACCCAGTACTTC.

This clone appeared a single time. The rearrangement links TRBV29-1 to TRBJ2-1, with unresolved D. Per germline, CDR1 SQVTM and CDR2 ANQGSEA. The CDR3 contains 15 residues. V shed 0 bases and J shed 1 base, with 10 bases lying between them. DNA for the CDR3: TGCAGCGTTGAAGATGACTTAGATTCCTACAATGAGCAGTTCTTC. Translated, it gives CSVEDDLDSYNEQFF.

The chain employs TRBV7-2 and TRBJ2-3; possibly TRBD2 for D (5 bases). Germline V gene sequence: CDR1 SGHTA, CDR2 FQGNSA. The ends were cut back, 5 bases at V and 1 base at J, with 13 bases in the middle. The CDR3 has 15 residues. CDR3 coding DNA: TGTGCCAGCAGCCCTCAGGTTAGCGGCACAGATACGCAGTATTTT. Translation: CASSPQVSGTDTQYF.

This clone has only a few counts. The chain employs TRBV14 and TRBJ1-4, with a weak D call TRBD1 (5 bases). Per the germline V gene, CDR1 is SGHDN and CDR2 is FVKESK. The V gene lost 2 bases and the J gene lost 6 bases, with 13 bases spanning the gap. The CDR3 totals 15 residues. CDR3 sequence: CASSQRQNSDEKLFF. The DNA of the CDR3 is TGTGCCAGCAGCCAAAGACAGAATTCAGATGAAAAACTGTTTTTT. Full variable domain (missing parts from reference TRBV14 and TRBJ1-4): EAGVTQFPSHSVIEKGQTVTLRCDPISGHDNLYWYRRVMGKEIKFLLHFVKESKQDESGMPNNRFLAERTGGTYSTLKVQPAELEDSGVYFCASSQRQNSDEKLFFGSGTQLSVL.

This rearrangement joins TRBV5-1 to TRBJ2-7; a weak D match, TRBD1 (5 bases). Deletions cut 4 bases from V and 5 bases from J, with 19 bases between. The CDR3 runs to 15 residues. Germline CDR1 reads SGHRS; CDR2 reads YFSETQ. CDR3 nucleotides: TGCGCCAGCAGCCTAGACAGTTTATCTGTCGACGAGCAGTACTTC. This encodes CASSLDSLSVDEQYF.

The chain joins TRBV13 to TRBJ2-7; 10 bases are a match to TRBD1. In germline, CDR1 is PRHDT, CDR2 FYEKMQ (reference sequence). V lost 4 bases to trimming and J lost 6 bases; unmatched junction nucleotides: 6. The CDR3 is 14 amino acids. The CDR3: CASSWTGGLSEQYF. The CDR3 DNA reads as TGTGCCAGCAGCTGGACAGGGGGATTAAGCGAGCAGTACTTC.

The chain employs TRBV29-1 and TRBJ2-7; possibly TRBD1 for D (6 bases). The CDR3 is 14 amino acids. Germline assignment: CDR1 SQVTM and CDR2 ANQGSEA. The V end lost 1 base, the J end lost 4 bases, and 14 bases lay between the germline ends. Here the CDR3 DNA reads TGCAGCGTTGAAGGAAGGACAGCACGGTACGAGCAGTACTTC. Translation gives CSVEGRTARYEQYF.

The CDR3 coding sequence is TGTGCCTGGAGGGGGAGAACCACGCGGGATACGCAGTATTTT. This codes for CAWRGRTTRDTQYF. This rearrangement joins TRBV30 to TRBJ2-3; D perhaps matches TRBD2 (5 bases). CDR1 is GTSNPN and CDR2 is SVGIG in the germline V gene (reference sequence). The V end lost 3 bases, the J end lost 6 bases, and 16 bases lay between the germline ends. The length of the CDR3 is 14 residues.

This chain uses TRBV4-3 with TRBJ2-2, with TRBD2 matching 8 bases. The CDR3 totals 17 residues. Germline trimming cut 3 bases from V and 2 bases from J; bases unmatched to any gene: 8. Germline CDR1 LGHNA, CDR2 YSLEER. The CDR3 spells CASSQGSGSLNTGELFF. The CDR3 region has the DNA TGCGCCAGCAGCCAGGGCAGCGGGAGCCTCAACACCGGGGAGCTGTTTTTT.

CDR3 sequence reads: CARQGAKGYTF. The CDR3 DNA sequence: TGTGCCAGACAGGGGGCGAAGGGCTACACCTTC. The chain uses TRBV2 and TRBJ1-2, with 9 bases matching TRBD1. The V gene end was trimmed by 9 bases and the J gene end by 8 bases; junction bases not matched to a gene: 4. Germline lookup yields CDR1 SNHLY and CDR2 FYNNEI. CDR3 length: 11 residues. Full variable domain (rest looked up from reference TRBV2 and TRBJ1-2): EPEVTQTPSHQVTQMGQEVILRCVPISNHLYFYWYRQILGQKVEFLVSFYNNEISEKSEIFDDQFSVERPDGSNFTLKIRSTKLEDSAMYFCARQGAKGYTFGSGTRLTVV.

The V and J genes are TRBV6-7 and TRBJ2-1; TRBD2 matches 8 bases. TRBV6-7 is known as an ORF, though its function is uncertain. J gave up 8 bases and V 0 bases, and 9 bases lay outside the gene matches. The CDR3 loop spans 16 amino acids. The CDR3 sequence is CASSYSFSGRAHEQFF. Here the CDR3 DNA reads TGTGCCAGCAGTTACTCATTTTCCGGGAGGGCCCATGAGCAGTTCTTC.

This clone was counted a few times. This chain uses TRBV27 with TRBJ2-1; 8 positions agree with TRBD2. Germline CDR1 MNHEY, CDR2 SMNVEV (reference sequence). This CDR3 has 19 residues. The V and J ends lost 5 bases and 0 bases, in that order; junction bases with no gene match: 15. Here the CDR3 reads CASSLGPGGGELSYNEQFF. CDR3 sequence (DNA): TGTGCCAGCAGTCTTGGCCCGGGAGGGGGGGAGCTCTCCTACAATGAGCAGTTCTTC.

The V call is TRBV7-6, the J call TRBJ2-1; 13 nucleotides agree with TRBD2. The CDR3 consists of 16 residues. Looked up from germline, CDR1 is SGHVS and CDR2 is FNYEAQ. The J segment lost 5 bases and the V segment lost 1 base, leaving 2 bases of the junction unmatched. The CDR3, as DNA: TGTGCCAGCAGCTTAGAGGGGACTAGCGGGAACAATGAGCAGTTCTTC. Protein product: CASSLEGTSGNNEQFF. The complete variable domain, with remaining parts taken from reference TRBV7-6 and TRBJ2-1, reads GAGVSQSPRYKVTKRGQDVALRCDPISGHVSLYWYRQALGQGPEFLTYFNYEAQQDKSGLPNDRFSAERPEGSISTLTIQRTEQRDSAMYRCASSLEGTSGNNEQFFGPGTRLTVL.

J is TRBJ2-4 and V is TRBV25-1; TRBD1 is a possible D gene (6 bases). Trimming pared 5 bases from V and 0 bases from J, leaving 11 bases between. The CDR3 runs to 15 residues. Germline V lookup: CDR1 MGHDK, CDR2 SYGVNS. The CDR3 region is CASSNSGAAKNIQYF. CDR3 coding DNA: TGTGCCAGCAGTAATTCAGGGGCAGCCAAAAACATTCAGTACTTC.

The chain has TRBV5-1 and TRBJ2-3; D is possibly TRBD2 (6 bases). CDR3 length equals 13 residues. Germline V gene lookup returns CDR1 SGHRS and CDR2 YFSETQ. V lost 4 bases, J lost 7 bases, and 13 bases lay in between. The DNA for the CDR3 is TGCGCCAGCAGCCCCGACGGAGGGTATACGCAGTATTTT. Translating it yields CASSPDGGYTQYF.

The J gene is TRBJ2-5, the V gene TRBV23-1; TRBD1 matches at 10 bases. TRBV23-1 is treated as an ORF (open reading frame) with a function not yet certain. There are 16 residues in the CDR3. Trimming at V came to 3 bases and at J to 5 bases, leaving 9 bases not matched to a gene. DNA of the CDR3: TGCGCCAGCAGTCATCTCGGGACAGGGGATGCCGAGACCCAGTACTTC. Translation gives CASSHLGTGDAETQYF.